The clone carrying this T cell receptor beta chain was counted many times. Its target is unknown. The data were taken from a study of T-cell reconstitution after alpha-beta-depleted transplantation in children. The CDR3 is made up of 18 amino acids. As it was prepared, the TCRbeta library received unique molecular identifiers. Each CDR3 protein gets one entry after TCRdb re-called the PCR reads with MiXCR. The repertoire holds tens of thousands of distinct CDR3 sequences, with approximately 6% as singletons. Study-wide results and limits: Several hundred expanded graft clones reportedly were the source of alpha-beta T cells about two months after transplant.

The sequence came from a female patient aged 2-9 years who had a stem cell transplant for aplastic anemia, so the T cells may come from the graft donor. Here the sequenced sample was PBMCs, mostly from graft donor cells, taken 60 days after TCRalphabeta/CD19-depleted stem cell transplant. This chain joins TRBV21-1 and TRBJ2-7; TRBD1, as called in the table, went unchecked against the DNA. TRBV21-1 is designated a pseudogene. This CDR3 reads CASRPEPSGQVFSYEQYV. The CDR3 region has the DNA TGTGCCAGCAGACCCGAACCTTCAGGACAGGTCTTCTCCTACGAGCAGTACGTC.